Shown below are 27 T cell receptor beta chains from a single sample sequenced in a study of blood T cell repertoires in COVID-19. Only in-frame clones appear in the TCRdb table, and some are missing; sequencing was by immunoSEQ multiplex PCR. The sample lists about 380,000 clones, more than 75% occurring once. Sample: PBMCs or T cells enriched from blood (not recorded which). Receptors were obtained from a woman aged 18 to 35 who had recovered from COVID-19.

This clone has a handful of counts. The chain links TRBV6-5 to TRBJ1-2; D unresolved. CDR1 MNHEY and CDR2 SVGAGI come from the germline V gene. V lost 5 bases and J 4 bases, leaving 11 bases between the germline ends. The CDR3 sequence is 13 residues long. The DNA for the CDR3 is TGTGCCAGCAGTCATCCAGGAATCTATGGCTACACCTTC. It encodes CASSHPGIYGYTF.

The chain carries TRBV28 and TRBJ1-2; the D is unclear. This CDR3 has 12 amino acids. CDR1 and CDR2 from the germline V gene are MDHEN and SYDVKM. Trimming removed 6 bases at V and 7 bases at J, with 12 bases between. CDR3 sequence reads: CASRPPGSGYTF. CDR3 DNA sequence: TGTGCCAGCAGGCCACCGGGGAGTGGCTACACCTTC.

The rearrangement joins TRBV6-6 to TRBJ2-1; possibly TRBD2 for D (6 bases). Germline CDR1 reads MNHNY; CDR2 reads SVGAGI (reference sequence). Trimming cost V 2 bases and J 9 bases, with 17 bases left between them. The CDR3 spans 15 residues. The CDR3 DNA is TGTGCCAGCAGTTACGGTTCTGTGGGCGGGATTGAGCAGTTCTTC. Translation gives CASSYGSVGGIEQFF.

The V and J genes are TRBV3-1 (or the pseudogene TRBV3-2) and TRBJ1-1; no definite D call. Germline-derived CDR1 and CDR2 are LGHDT and YNNKEL (reference sequence). V lost 3 bases and J 1 base, leaving 6 bases between the germline ends. The CDR3 extends over 13 amino acids. CDR3 region: CASSQGPNTEAFF. In nucleotides, the CDR3 is TGTGCCAGCAGCCAGGGCCCGAACACTGAAGCTTTCTTT.

The chain has TRBV12-3 or TRBV12-4 and TRBJ1-2, with D perhaps matching TRBD1 (5 bases). The CDR3 contains 13 residues. Trimming cost V 7 bases and J 0 bases, with 9 bases left between them. The CDR3 sequence: CASKGDTNYGYTF. The CDR3 nucleotides read TGTGCCAGCAAAGGGGATACTAACTATGGCTACACCTTC.

The gene calls are TRBV7-9 and TRBJ1-2; D unclear. CDR3 length: 15 residues. Germline CDR1 is SEHNR and CDR2 is FQNEAQ (reference sequence). V dropped 1 base and J dropped 0 bases, with 9 bases sitting between them. The CDR3 here is CASSLEPGSNYGYTF. Written as DNA, the CDR3 is TGTGCCAGCAGCTTAGAGCCAGGCTCTAACTATGGCTACACCTTC.

The V call is TRBV2, the J call TRBJ1-2; D is possibly TRBD1 (6 bases). V lost 6 bases to trimming and J lost 5 bases, with 13 bases between them. Looked up from germline, CDR1 is SNHLY and CDR2 is FYNNEI. The CDR3 loop spans 13 amino acids. CDR3 region: CASSDDRMYGYTF. As DNA, the CDR3 is TGTGCCAGCAGCGACGACAGGATGTATGGCTACACCTTC.

The rearrangement joins TRBV28 to TRBJ1-4, with D unclear. Germline loops: CDR1 MDHEN, CDR2 SYDVKM. The CDR3 contains 13 residues. Trimming took off 2 bases at V and 3 bases at J, with 4 bases between the two ends. The CDR3 DNA sequence: TGTGCCAGCAGTTTACTAGCTAATGAAAAACTGTTTTTT. Translating gives CASSLLANEKLFF.

The chain uses TRBV10-3 and TRBJ2-1; possibly TRBD1 for D (6 bases). The V gene's germline CDR1 is ENHRY and CDR2 SYGVKD. V lost 4 bases to trimming and J lost 2 bases, with 15 bases between them. The CDR3 covers 16 residues. CDR3 in amino acids: CAISGTRGLAYNEQFF. Here the CDR3 DNA reads TGTGCCATCAGTGGGACCAGGGGATTGGCCTACAATGAGCAGTTCTTC.

This clone was recorded only once. The chain employs TRBV5-6 and TRBJ1-4; no definite D call. This CDR3 region has 15 residues. Germline lookup yields CDR1 SGHDT and CDR2 YYEEEE. Trimming shortened V by 0 bases and J by 2 bases, and 8 bases separated the two germline ends. The CDR3 region is CASSLAGGTNEKLFF. The CDR3 nucleotides are TGTGCCAGCAGCTTGGCGGGTGGCACTAATGAAAAACTGTTTTTT.

The CDR3 protein is CASSFPGTTNEKLFF. CDR3 nucleotides: TGTGCCAGCAGTTTCCCAGGAACAACTAATGAAAAACTGTTTTTT. This chain uses TRBV7-3 with TRBJ1-4; unclear D gene. V was pared by 6 bases and J by 0 bases, with 11 bases between. Per the germline V gene, CDR1 is SGHTA and CDR2 is FQGTGA. The CDR3 covers 15 residues.

CDR3 in DNA: TGCGCCAGCAGCTTTAGCGGGGGGGCGGAGACCCAGTACTTC. Protein sequence: CASSFSGGAETQYF. The chain combines TRBV5-1 with TRBJ2-5; 11 bases line up with TRBD2. Germline V lookup: CDR1 SGHRS, CDR2 YFSETQ. J lost 5 bases, V lost 2 bases, and 2 bases had no gene match. The CDR3 consists of 14 residues.

This chain links TRBV10-3 with TRBJ2-7, with 9 bases fitting TRBD1. CDR3 length: 16 residues. Trimming took 3 bases from V and 5 from J; bases not matched to a gene: 11. In germline, CDR1 is ENHRY, CDR2 SYGVKD. The CDR3 DNA reads as TGTGCCATCAGTGACACCGACAGGGGGGCAACCGACGAGCAGTACTTC. It yields the protein CAISDTDRGATDEQYF.

In its sample, this clone was seen once. The chain uses TRBV28 and TRBJ1-6, with D unclear. With 6 bases removed from V and 10 bases from J, the gap between germline ends came to 10 bases. CDR3 length equals 12 residues. CDR1 and CDR2 (germline): MDHEN, SYDVKM. For the CDR3, the DNA is TGTGCCAGCAGATTTCGGGTGTCACCCCTCCACTTT. Translated, it gives CASRFRVSPLHF.

The V call is TRBV7-2, the J call TRBJ2-1, with 15 bases aligning to TRBD2. Germline CDR1 and CDR2: SGHTA and FQGNSA. Germline trimming cut 4 bases from V and 2 bases from J; bases unmatched to any gene: 9. The CDR3 loop spans 19 amino acids. The CDR3 DNA is TGTGCCAGCAGCTCGCCTCCGGGACTAGCGGGGGGCCCCTACAATGAGCAGTTCTTC. It codes for CASSSPPGLAGGPYNEQFF.

This rearrangement joins TRBV7-9 to TRBJ2-3, with 7 bases lining up with TRBD1. V lost 4 bases, J lost 4 bases, and 14 bases stayed unmatched. Germline CDR1 reads SEHNR; CDR2 reads FQNEAQ (reference sequence). The CDR3 spans 17 residues. CDR3 sequence (DNA): TGTGCCAGCAGCTCTGGATCTGGCAGGGGGTTCGCAGATACGCAGTATTTT. Translated, it gives CASSSGSGRGFADTQYF.

This clone was picked up one time. The chain has TRBV7-9 and TRBJ1-4; TRBD1 agrees at 10 bases. Trimming at V came to 5 bases and at J to 14 bases, leaving 17 bases not matched to a gene. CDR3 length: 16 amino acids. From germline, CDR1 is SEHNR and CDR2 FQNEAQ (reference sequence). The CDR3 DNA follows: TGTGCCAGCAGCCCTCGAGCGGGACAGGGGTTGGTAGAGCTGTTTTTT. It is translated as CASSPRAGQGLVELFF.

V is TRBV5-4 and J is TRBJ2-5, with 7 positions matching TRBD1. Germline assignment: CDR1 SGHNT and CDR2 YYREEE (reference sequence). The CDR3 has 14 residues. The trim removed 4 bases at V and 4 bases at J, leaving 7 bases unmatched. CDR3 loop: CASSVTGAAETQYF. CDR3 DNA: TGTGCCAGCAGCGTAACAGGGGCGGCAGAGACCCAGTACTTC. Full variable domain (outside the CDR3, taken from reference TRBV5-4 and TRBJ2-5): ETGVTQSPTHLIKTRGQQVTLRCSSQSGHNTVSWYQQALGQGPQFIFQYYREEENGRGNFPPRFSGLQFPNYSSELNVNALELDDSALYLCASSVTGAAETQYFGPGTRLLVL.

The gene calls are TRBV30 and TRBJ2-1; 8 positions agree with TRBD2. CDR1 is GTSNPN, CDR2 SVGIG, per germline (reference sequence). V shed 0 bases, J shed 1 base, and the junction held 2 bases outside the gene matches. The CDR3 length is 15 residues. DNA for the CDR3: TGTGCCTGGAGTGTAGCGGGGGTGTCCTACAATGAGCAGTTCTTC. This codes for CAWSVAGVSYNEQFF.

This chain uses TRBV12-3 or TRBV12-4 with TRBJ1-1, with 7 positions matching TRBD1. The CDR3 has 11 residues. V was pared by 5 bases and J by 11 bases, with 5 bases of the junction left unmatched. The CDR3 nucleotides read TGTGCCAGCAGTCCAACAGGGGAGGCTTTCTTT. Translation gives CASSPTGEAFF.

V gene TRBV18 combines with J gene TRBJ1-2; no clear D. Germline loops: CDR1 KGHSH, CDR2 LQKENI. Trimming removed 4 bases at V and 8 bases at J, with 14 bases between. The CDR3 consists of 13 residues. CDR3 sequence (DNA): TGTGCCAGCTCACATGGGAGCCAAGAGGGCTACACCTTC. Translated: CASSHGSQEGYTF.

This chain connects TRBV7-8 to TRBJ2-7, with D perhaps matching TRBD2 (6 bases). CDR1 SGHVS and CDR2 FQNEAQ come from the germline V gene. V was shortened by 1 base and J by 11 bases, with 15 bases between the two germline ends. CDR3 length: 13 amino acids. The CDR3 DNA reads as TGTGCCAGCAGCTTAGAGTATTCGGGGGTGAAGTACTTC. Translated, it gives CASSLEYSGVKYF.

The chain joins TRBV28 to TRBJ1-6; D gene uncertain. The length of the CDR3 is 16 residues. Trimming left V 4 bases short and J 0 bases short, with 10 bases between. Germline V gene lookup returns CDR1 MDHEN and CDR2 SYDVKM. This CDR3 is CASSSVERSYNSPLHF. In DNA, the CDR3 is TGTGCCAGCAGTTCCGTTGAGCGCTCCTATAATTCACCCCTCCACTTT.

V and J are TRBV4-2 and TRBJ2-5; 8 bases align to TRBD2. Per the germline V gene, CDR1 is LGHNA and CDR2 is YNFKEQ. The CDR3 totals 14 residues. J was trimmed by 5 bases and V by 10 bases; bases with no gene match: 12. The CDR3: CATATVAGLETQYF. The CDR3 nucleotides are TGTGCCACTGCCACGGTAGCGGGGTTGGAGACCCAGTACTTC.

The gene calls are TRBV21-1 and TRBJ2-5; the table assigns TRBD2, which was not confirmed against the DNA. TRBV21-1 is a pseudogene locus. This CDR3 is built from 14 residues. In DNA, the CDR3 is TGTGCCATCCCAAGCGGGGGGCCTCAAGAGACCCAGTACTTC. Its protein product is CAIPSGGPQETQYF.

This sequence joins TRBV6-5 and TRBJ1-1; 8 positions match TRBD1. With V trimmed by 11 bases and J by 1 base, 6 bases remained unmatched. The CDR3 runs to 13 residues. Germline V lookup: CDR1 MNHEY, CDR2 SVGAGI. The CDR3 sequence: CAGLDRGNTEAFF. DNA for the CDR3: TGTGCCGGCCTCGACAGGGGGAACACTGAAGCTTTCTTT.

The gene calls are TRBV30 and TRBJ1-2; 12 bases agree with TRBD1. The CDR3 totals 15 residues. Losses at the gene ends were 3 bases for V and 7 bases for J; bases not matched to a gene: 9. CDR1 and CDR2 from the germline V gene are GTSNPN and SVGIG (reference sequence). The CDR3 protein is CAWRTPGQGAGGYTF. In DNA form, the CDR3 reads TGTGCCTGGAGAACGCCGGGACAGGGGGCGGGTGGCTACACCTTC.